The 13 T cell receptor beta chains presented below share a single source sample, sequenced in a study of cytomegalovirus exposure and HLA in healthy donors. Primers included in the PCR were 60 Vbeta and 13 Jbeta primers. Assay: immunoSEQ multiplex PCR; the TCRdb copy retains only in-frame clones and omits some. Of about 150,000 clones listed, roughly 80% are singletons. What was sequenced was PBMCs. Receptors originate from a man in his forties in good health and CMV-seropositive.

J is TRBJ2-3 and V is TRBV30; 7 nucleotides agree with TRBD2. With V trimmed by 0 bases and J by 4 bases, 7 bases remained unmatched. The CDR3 is 15 residues long. Germline V gene sequence: CDR1 GTSNPN, CDR2 SVGIG (reference sequence). CDR3 residues: CAWSVGLGAPDTQYF. For the CDR3, the DNA is TGTGCCTGGAGTGTTGGACTAGGGGCCCCAGATACGCAGTATTTT.

The chain uses TRBV5-1 and TRBJ1-5; the match to TRBD1 covers 8 bases. Germline CDR1 SGHRS, CDR2 YFSETQ. CDR3 length equals 15 residues. Trimming took 2 bases from V and 6 from J; bases not matched to a gene: 7. The CDR3 loop reads CASSFAGGSGQPQHF. The CDR3 region has the DNA TGCGCCAGCAGCTTTGCAGGGGGCTCCGGTCAGCCCCAGCATTTT.

CDR3 loop: CASSPQGPGNTIYF. The CDR3, as DNA: TGTGCCAGCAGCCCACAGGGGCCTGGAAACACCATATATTTT. The rearrangement joins TRBV6-6 to TRBJ1-3; 7 bases line up with TRBD1. Germline CDR1 is MNHNY and CDR2 is SVGAGI (reference sequence). The CDR3 is 14 residues long. The ends lost 6 bases at V and 2 bases at J; junction bases unmatched: 4.

V gene TRBV6-1 combines with J gene TRBJ1-2, with TRBD1 matching over 7 bases. V lost 6 bases and J lost 2; bases outside the gene matches: 6. Germline V gene lookup returns CDR1 MNHNS and CDR2 SASEGT. This CDR3 region has 14 residues. The CDR3 reads CASSAGDSNYGYTF. The CDR3 DNA follows: TGTGCCAGCAGCGCAGGGGACAGCAACTATGGCTACACCTTC.

The chain carries TRBV6-5 and TRBJ1-2; possible D gene TRBD1, 6 bases. Germline CDR1 MNHEY, CDR2 SVGAGI. Trimming pared 2 bases from V and 8 bases from J, leaving 18 bases between. The CDR3 loop spans 15 amino acids. The CDR3 loop is CASSYEVRGRGGYTF. DNA for the CDR3: TGTGCCAGCAGTTACGAGGTGCGGGGGCGTGGCGGCTACACCTTC.

In nucleotides, the CDR3 is TGTGCCAGCAGCCCTTTCACCCTGGGGGGTTACGAGCAGTACTTC. Protein product: CASSPFTLGGYEQYF. The V call is TRBV11-1, the J call TRBJ2-7; a weak D match, TRBD2 (6 bases). Germline CDR1 and CDR2: SGHAT and FQDESV (reference sequence). V gave up 5 bases and J gave up 4 bases, with 18 bases separating them. The CDR3 is 15 residues long.

The V call is TRBV2, the J call TRBJ2-7; D possibly corresponds to TRBD1 (5 bases). V lost 8 bases and J 2 bases, leaving 19 bases between the germline ends. The germline V gene has CDR1 SNHLY and CDR2 FYNNEI. The CDR3 contains 15 residues. The CDR3 bases are TGTGCCAGCTTTTTGTCAGGGAAGGGGACCTACGAGCAGTACTTC. Its translation: CASFLSGKGTYEQYF.

J is TRBJ1-3 and V is TRBV7-2, with D maybe TRBD1 (5 bases). CDR1 is SGHTA, CDR2 FQGNSA, per germline. The CDR3 is 15 amino acids. The V and J ends lost 4 bases and 3 bases respectively, with 13 bases between them. The CDR3 DNA follows: TGTGCCAGCAGCTATTTCCGGGGGTTTGGAAACACCATATATTTT. Its protein product is CASSYFRGFGNTIYF.

The rearrangement links TRBV6-1 to TRBJ1-1; TRBD1 agrees at 9 bases. CDR1 and CDR2 (germline): MNHNS, SASEGT. The CDR3 totals 15 residues. After removal of 7 bases from V and 6 bases from J, the junction contained 12 bases not matched to a gene. The CDR3 sequence: CASIFRDRVMAEAFF. CDR3 bases: TGTGCCAGCATATTCAGGGACAGGGTAATGGCTGAAGCTTTCTTT.

This clone was counted only a few times. This chain uses TRBV5-4 with TRBJ1-2, with 8 bases aligning to TRBD1. The germline V gene has CDR1 SGHNT and CDR2 YYREEE (reference sequence). The J segment lost 5 bases and the V segment lost 0 bases, leaving 6 bases of the junction unmatched. The CDR3 totals 15 residues. The CDR3 nucleotides are TGTGCCAGCAGCTTGGGACAGGGGTCTGAGTATGGCTACACCTTC. This translates into CASSLGQGSEYGYTF. The variable domain in full, completed from reference TRBV5-4 and TRBJ1-2, reads ETGVTQSPTHLIKTRGQQVTLRCSSQSGHNTVSWYQQALGQGPQFIFQYYREEENGRGNFPPRFSGLQFPNYSSELNVNALELDDSALYLCASSLGQGSEYGYTFGSGTRLTVV.

This clone was picked up one time. The chain uses TRBV7-6 and TRBJ1-1; 8 bases are a match to TRBD1. The CDR3 loop spans 15 amino acids. V trimming: 4 bases; J trimming: 5 bases; junction bases outside the gene matches: 9. CDR1 SGHVS and CDR2 FNYEAQ come from the germline V gene. CDR3: CASSSPDRERTEAFF. The CDR3 DNA follows: TGTGCCAGCAGCTCCCCGGACAGGGAAAGAACTGAAGCTTTCTTT.

In its sample, this clone was seen a few times. The chain is built from TRBV30 and TRBJ1-2; 7 bases map to TRBD1. The V gene end was trimmed by 8 bases and the J gene end by 4 bases; junction bases not matched to a gene: 10. The CDR3 runs to 13 residues. CDR1 GTSNPN and CDR2 SVGIG come from the germline V gene (reference sequence). CDR3 region: CAQRDSPVYGYTF. CDR3 bases: TGTGCCCAGAGGGACAGTCCCGTCTATGGCTACACCTTC.

The chain links TRBV28 to TRBJ1-1; D not certain. The CDR3 is 16 amino acids. The germline V and J ends were trimmed by 6 bases and 0 bases, with 17 bases remaining between them. Germline V gene sequence: CDR1 MDHEN, CDR2 SYDVKM. CDR3 in DNA: TGTGCCAGCAGGAAAGGGAGTGTTGGCATGAACACTGAAGCTTTCTTT. Amino acids: CASRKGSVGMNTEAFF.